This T cell receptor (beta chain) was recorded in a study of T-cell reconstitution after alpha-beta-depleted transplantation in children. Notes on the study in general: Reports say that about two months after transplant, the alpha-beta T cells came out of several hundred graft clones that had expanded. One year post-transplant, T-cell counts and diversity were largely derived from T cells produced anew. There were some patients whose high TCRbeta diversity at day 60 came from surviving recipient T cells and thymic progenitors.

This sample's TCRbeta library carried unique molecular identifier barcodes. Via MiXCR, TCRdb re-called the PCR reads, giving one row per CDR3 protein. The repertoire consists of hundreds of thousands of distinct CDR3 sequences, with about an eighth occurring once and the leading ten covering 0.79%. Details on this clonotype: Its target is not known.

The sample was PBMCs, taken before TCRalphabeta/CD19-depleted stem cell transplant. This TCR came from a girl aged 2 to 9 with congenital amegakaryocytic thrombocytopenia, due to receive a stem cell transplant.

CDR3 nucleotide sequence: TGCGGCGGGGAGAGAAACAATGAGCAGTTCTTC. It yields the protein CGGERNNEQFF. The chain links TRBV20-1 to TRBJ2-1; a possible D gene is TRBD2 (6 bases). CDR3 length equals 11 residues. Germline V gene data show CDR1 as DFQATT and CDR2 as SNEGSKA (reference sequence).